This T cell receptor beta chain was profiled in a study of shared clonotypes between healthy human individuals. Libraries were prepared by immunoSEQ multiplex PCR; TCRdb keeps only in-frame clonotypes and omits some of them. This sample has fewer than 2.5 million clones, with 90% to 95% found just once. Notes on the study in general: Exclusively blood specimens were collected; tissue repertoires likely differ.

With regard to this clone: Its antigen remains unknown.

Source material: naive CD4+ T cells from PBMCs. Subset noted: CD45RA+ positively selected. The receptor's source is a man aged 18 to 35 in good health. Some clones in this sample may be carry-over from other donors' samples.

The CDR3 region has the DNA TGTGCCAGCAGCCCTTGGCGCCTGACCCAAGAAGCTTTCTTT. It yields the protein CASSPWRLTQEAFF. The rearrangement uses TRBV5-8 and TRBJ1-1; D not resolved. This CDR3 contains 14 residues. The ends were cut back, 4 bases at V and 8 bases at J, with 18 bases in the middle. From germline, CDR1 is SGHTS and CDR2 YDEGEE.